A selection of T cell receptor beta chains follows, all from one sample in a study of blood T cell repertoires in COVID-19. Here immunoSEQ multiplex PCR was the method, and the copy in TCRdb shows in-frame clones only, minus some. The sample includes some 80,000 clones, approximately 86% of them seen just once. Sequences were obtained from peripheral blood. These receptor sequences come from a man older than 75 with active or convalescent COVID-19. Each CDR3 is given with its conserved first and last residue. Fields, in order: CDR3 protein, CDR3 DNA, V gene, J gene, clone size, D gene. The D gene is left open where the match is weak. Clone size appears in some rows only: once, few, many, or a class for an expanded clone.

CDR3aa: CASSSTGTSVDTQYF
CDR3nt: TGTGCCAGCAGCTCCACCGGGACTAGCGTGGATACGCAGTATTTT
v_gene: TRBV7-2
j_gene: TRBJ2-3
abundance: -
d_gene: TRBD2

CDR3aa: CASSAPDKPDGAFF
CDR3nt: TGTGCCAGCAGTGCCCCCGACAAGCCCGACGGAGCTTTCTTT
v_gene: TRBV25-1
j_gene: TRBJ1-1
abundance: -
d_gene: -

CDR3aa: CATSATSGGGINNEQFF
CDR3nt: TGTGCCACCAGTGCCACGTCCGGGGGGGGTATTAACAATGAGCAGTTCTTC
v_gene: TRBV24-1
j_gene: TRBJ2-1
abundance: -
d_gene: TRBD2

CDR3aa: CASSHQLAGGPNGELFF
CDR3nt: TGTGCCAGCAGCCACCAACTAGCGGGAGGGCCGAACGGGGAGCTGTTTTTT
v_gene: TRBV3-1/TRBV3-2
j_gene: TRBJ2-2
abundance: -
d_gene: TRBD2

CDR3aa: CASSEGGSGGAGDTQYF
CDR3nt: TGCGCCAGCAGTGAGGGGGGTAGCGGGGGGGCCGGCGATACGCAGTATTTT
v_gene: TRBV10-2
j_gene: TRBJ2-3
abundance: once
d_gene: TRBD2

CDR3aa: CASSLDPSGELFF
CDR3nt: TGCGCCAGCAGCTTGGATCCTAGCGGGGAGCTGTTTTTT
v_gene: TRBV5-1
j_gene: TRBJ2-2
abundance: -
d_gene: -

CDR3aa: CASSEKLYQETQYF
CDR3nt: TGTGCCAGCAGTGAAAAACTGTATCAAGAGACCCAGTACTTC
v_gene: TRBV2
j_gene: TRBJ2-5
abundance: -
d_gene: -

CDR3aa: CASSATGDGYTF
CDR3nt: TGCGCCAGCAGCGCGACAGGGGATGGCTACACCTTC
v_gene: TRBV5-1
j_gene: TRBJ1-2
abundance: -
d_gene: TRBD1

CDR3aa: CAISESGREREAFF
CDR3nt: TGTGCCATCAGTGAGTCAGGTAGGGAGCGTGAAGCTTTCTTT
v_gene: TRBV10-3
j_gene: TRBJ1-1
abundance: -
d_gene: -

CDR3aa: CATSDVTGAIKTGELFF
CDR3nt: TGTGCCACCAGTGATGTGACAGGAGCCATTAAAACCGGGGAGCTGTTTTTT
v_gene: TRBV24-1
j_gene: TRBJ2-2
abundance: few
d_gene: -

CDR3aa: CASRPGGEANGYTF
CDR3nt: TGTGCCAGCAGACCAGGGGGAGAGGCTAATGGCTACACCTTC
v_gene: TRBV7-2
j_gene: TRBJ1-2
abundance: -
d_gene: TRBD1

CDR3aa: CAISEGQDSNQPQHF
CDR3nt: TGTGCCATCAGTGAGGGCCAGGATAGCAATCAGCCCCAGCATTTT
v_gene: TRBV10-3
j_gene: TRBJ1-5
abundance: -
d_gene: -

CDR3aa: CASSLDAGPGSPLHF
CDR3nt: TGTGCCAGCAGCTTAGATGCGGGTCCAGGCTCACCCCTCCACTTT
v_gene: TRBV7-2
j_gene: TRBJ1-6
abundance: -
d_gene: -

CDR3aa: CASSLASGYNEQFF
CDR3nt: TGTGCCAGCAGCTTAGCTAGCGGCTACAATGAGCAGTTCTTC
v_gene: TRBV11-2
j_gene: TRBJ2-1
abundance: -
d_gene: TRBD2

CDR3aa: CATSRGRGQPQHF
CDR3nt: TGTGCCACCAGCAGGGGGCGCGGACAGCCCCAGCATTTT
v_gene: TRBV15
j_gene: TRBJ1-5
abundance: once
d_gene: -

CDR3aa: CASRRTGENTEAFF
CDR3nt: TGCGCCAGCAGGAGGACAGGGGAAAACACTGAAGCTTTCTTT
v_gene: TRBV10-1
j_gene: TRBJ1-1
abundance: -
d_gene: TRBD1

CDR3aa: CATGTSGRAASIGEQFF
CDR3nt: TGTGCCACCGGGACTAGCGGGAGGGCCGCGTCTATTGGTGAGCAGTTCTTC
v_gene: TRBV24-1
j_gene: TRBJ2-1
abundance: -
d_gene: TRBD2

CDR3aa: CASSDYSTGREKLFF
CDR3nt: TGCGCCAGCAGTGACTACTCAACAGGGCGCGAAAAACTGTTTTTT
v_gene: TRBV10-2
j_gene: TRBJ1-4
abundance: -
d_gene: -

CDR3aa: CATGGGRYNEQFF
CDR3nt: TGTGCCACCGGTGGGGGGAGGTACAATGAGCAGTTCTTC
v_gene: TRBV19
j_gene: TRBJ2-1
abundance: -
d_gene: -

CDR3aa: CASSPDRNRPQHF
CDR3nt: TGTGCCAGTAGTCCAGACAGGAATCGGCCCCAGCATTTT
v_gene: TRBV19
j_gene: TRBJ1-5
abundance: -
d_gene: -

CDR3aa: CASSHAVGTGRETQYF
CDR3nt: TGTGCCAGCAGCCACGCTGTAGGGACAGGGAGAGAGACCCAGTACTTC
v_gene: TRBV5-5
j_gene: TRBJ2-5
abundance: -
d_gene: TRBD1

CDR3aa: CASNDLAGDTQYF
CDR3nt: TGCGCCAGCAATGACCTAGCGGGAGATACGCAGTATTTT
v_gene: TRBV10-1
j_gene: TRBJ2-3
abundance: -
d_gene: TRBD2

CDR3aa: CASSEPRTGSEKLFF
CDR3nt: TGTGCCAGCAGTGAACCGCGGACAGGGTCTGAAAAACTGTTTTTT
v_gene: TRBV6-1
j_gene: TRBJ1-4
abundance: -
d_gene: TRBD1

CDR3aa: CASSGGTGGTTDTQYF
CDR3nt: TGTGCCAGCAGTGGAGGGACTGGAGGGACCACAGATACGCAGTATTTT
v_gene: TRBV6-4
j_gene: TRBJ2-3
abundance: -
d_gene: -

CDR3aa: CATSVGGAINEQFF
CDR3nt: TGTGCCACCAGTGTAGGCGGGGCTATCAATGAGCAGTTCTTC
v_gene: TRBV24-1
j_gene: TRBJ2-1
abundance: -
d_gene: -

CDR3aa: CASSQSRGFSGNTIYF
CDR3nt: TGTGCCAGCTCACAGTCCCGGGGGTTTTCTGGAAACACCATATATTTT
v_gene: TRBV18
j_gene: TRBJ1-3
abundance: -
d_gene: -

CDR3aa: CASSWATGTNQPQHF
CDR3nt: TGTGCCAGCAGTTGGGCAACAGGGACCAATCAGCCCCAGCATTTT
v_gene: TRBV6-5
j_gene: TRBJ1-5
abundance: -
d_gene: -

CDR3aa: CATRLAGETDTQYF
CDR3nt: TGTGCCACGCGACTAGCGGGAGAAACAGATACGCAGTATTTT
v_gene: TRBV10-3
j_gene: TRBJ2-3
abundance: -
d_gene: TRBD2

CDR3aa: CATSDRRLSGANVLTF
CDR3nt: TGTGCCACCAGTGATCGACGACTCTCTGGGGCCAACGTCCTGACTTTC
v_gene: TRBV24-1
j_gene: TRBJ2-6
abundance: -
d_gene: -

CDR3aa: CASSRGAGAGGYTF
CDR3nt: TGTGCCAGCAGCCGAGGGGCAGGGGCTGGTGGCTACACCTTC
v_gene: TRBV7-9
j_gene: TRBJ1-2
abundance: -
d_gene: -

CDR3aa: CASSVLAGDTDTQYF
CDR3nt: TGTGCCAGCAGCGTACTAGCGGGAGACACAGATACGCAGTATTTT
v_gene: TRBV11-3
j_gene: TRBJ2-3
abundance: -
d_gene: TRBD2

CDR3aa: CASSPDRGLGQPQHF
CDR3nt: TGTGCCAGCTCACCAGACAGGGGGCTCGGGCAGCCCCAGCATTTT
v_gene: TRBV18
j_gene: TRBJ1-5
abundance: -
d_gene: TRBD1

CDR3aa: CASSLGVGANVLTF
CDR3nt: TGTGCCAGCAGCTTAGGAGTCGGGGCCAACGTCCTGACTTTC
v_gene: TRBV7-2
j_gene: TRBJ2-6
abundance: -
d_gene: -

CDR3aa: CASNQGSRDGYTF
CDR3nt: TGTGCCAGTAATCAGGGATCAAGGGATGGCTACACCTTC
v_gene: TRBV19
j_gene: TRBJ1-2
abundance: -
d_gene: -

CDR3aa: CAWSVRGGSRNQPQHF
CDR3nt: TGTGCCTGGAGTGTACGGGGTGGCAGCCGCAATCAGCCCCAGCATTTT
v_gene: TRBV30
j_gene: TRBJ1-5
abundance: -
d_gene: -

CDR3aa: CASSQLFTDTQYF
CDR3nt: TGTGCCAGCAGCCAACTTTTCACAGATACGCAGTATTTT
v_gene: TRBV7-3
j_gene: TRBJ2-3
abundance: -
d_gene: -

CDR3aa: CASSSGGGWETQYF
CDR3nt: TGTGCCAGCAGCTCCGGAGGGGGCTGGGAGACCCAGTACTTC
v_gene: TRBV11-2
j_gene: TRBJ2-5
abundance: -
d_gene: -

CDR3aa: CASSEGKGLAGGEGEQFF
CDR3nt: TGTGCCAGCAGTGAAGGGAAGGGACTAGCGGGAGGTGAAGGTGAGCAGTTCTTC
v_gene: TRBV2
j_gene: TRBJ2-1
abundance: -
d_gene: TRBD2

CDR3aa: CASSRGLWQGQETQYF
CDR3nt: TGTGCCAGCAGCCGGGGCCTATGGCAGGGGCAAGAGACCCAGTACTTC
v_gene: TRBV7-6
j_gene: TRBJ2-5
abundance: -
d_gene: -

CDR3aa: CASSFPGQGAYGYTF
CDR3nt: TGTGCCAGCAGCTTCCCCGGACAGGGGGCTTATGGCTACACCTTC
v_gene: TRBV5-4
j_gene: TRBJ1-2
abundance: -
d_gene: TRBD1

CDR3aa: CSVEVGGKGVF
CDR3nt: TGCAGCGTTGAAGTTGGAGGAAAGGGGGTCTTC
v_gene: TRBV29-1
j_gene: TRBJ2-1
abundance: -
d_gene: -

CDR3aa: CASSARTADTEAFF
CDR3nt: TGCGCCAGCAGCGCGCGGACAGCCGACACTGAAGCTTTCTTT
v_gene: TRBV5-1
j_gene: TRBJ1-1
abundance: -
d_gene: -

CDR3aa: CASSIWTGASTDTQYF
CDR3nt: TGTGCCAGTAGTATTTGGACAGGTGCTAGCACAGATACGCAGTATTTT
v_gene: TRBV19
j_gene: TRBJ2-3
abundance: -
d_gene: TRBD1

CDR3aa: CASLDRGNQPQHF
CDR3nt: TGTGCCAGCCTGGACAGGGGCAATCAGCCCCAGCATTTT
v_gene: TRBV28
j_gene: TRBJ1-5
abundance: -
d_gene: TRBD1